These T cell receptor beta chains were read from a single sample in a study of a mutant IDH1 vaccine in newly diagnosed glioma. The antigens for these receptors are not known. Generated by immunoSEQ multiplex PCR, the TCRdb table keeps only in-frame clones and is missing some. This repertoire shows 75,000 to 80,000 clones, around nine tenths found once; its top ten account for about 0.6%. Specimen: PBMCs, collected from a glioma patient whose treatment included an IDH1 peptide vaccine. Source of these receptors: a woman aged 50 to 60 with glioma. Both conserved end residues are part of each CDR3. D genes are given only for firm matches. Where a row states a size, it is once, few, many or the class of an expanded clone; other rows omit it.

once - TRBJ2-7 TRBV9 15 TGTGCCAGCAGCCCCCAGGGGGGGCCCGGGGGTGAGCAGTACTTC CASSPQGGPGGEQYF
- TRBD1 TRBJ2-1 TRBV29-1 17 TGCAGCGTTGCCCGACAGGGGACCCCATCGATCAACAATGAGCAGTTCTTC CSVARQGTPSINNEQFF
- TRBD1 TRBJ1-4 TRBV19 15 TGTGCCAGTAGCCCTACAGGGGGCGACGGTGAAAAACTGTTTTTT CASSPTGGDGEKLFF
- - TRBJ2-1 TRBV7-9 15 TGTGCCAGCAGCTTAAAGCAGGGTGCGAACAATGAGCAGTTCTTC CASSLKQGANNEQFF
- - TRBJ2-5 TRBV6-5 15 TGTGCCAGCAGACCCGGTTCAACAGTCCAAGAGACCCAGTACTTC CASRPGSTVQETQYF
few - TRBJ2-5 TRBV28 13 TGTGCCAGCAGTTTAGCTTACCAAGAGACCCAGTACTTC CASSLAYQETQYF
- - TRBJ1-1 TRBV5-6 15 TGTGCCAGCAGCTTAGAAGGTCGGCAGAACACTGAAGCTTTCTTT CASSLEGRQNTEAFF
few - TRBJ2-3 TRBV29-1 14 TGCAGCGTTGAAGGTCGGGCCACCCCAGATACGCAGTATTTT CSVEGRATPDTQYF
- - TRBJ1-1 TRBV5-1 11 TGCGCCAGCAGCCAACAGACTGAAGCTTTCTTT CASSQQTEAFF
once TRBD1 TRBJ2-7 TRBV5-6 12 TGTGCCAGCAGCTTCTGGGACAGGGGCCAGTACTTC CASSFWDRGQYF
- - TRBJ1-6 TRBV25-1 14 TGTGCCAGTTTAGGGAGCTCCTATAATTCACCCCTCCACTTT CASLGSSYNSPLHF
- - TRBJ2-7 TRBV2 15 TGTGCCAGCAGCGCTGCGGGGAGGGGGGACTACGAGCAGTACTTC CASSAAGRGDYEQYF
- TRBD1 TRBJ2-3 TRBV27 16 TGTGCCAGCAGTTTGGGGACAGGGGGGGGCACAGATACGCAGTATTTT CASSLGTGGGTDTQYF
- - TRBJ1-5 TRBV6-5 14 TGTGCCAGCAGTTACTTAAGCGGGGTTCAGCCCCAGCATTTT CASSYLSGVQPQHF
- TRBD1 TRBJ1-3 TRBV6-5 14 TGTGCCAGCAGTCAACAGGGGTCTGGAAACACCATATATTTT CASSQQGSGNTIYF
- TRBD1 TRBJ1-1 TRBV11-2 16 TGTGCCAGCAGCTTAAGGACAGGGGGCTTGAACACTGAAGCTTTCTTT CASSLRTGGLNTEAFF
- TRBD1 TRBJ1-5 TRBV28 16 TGTGCCAGCAGTATCGCCGGGACAGGGGGCAATCAGCCCCAGCATTTT CASSIAGTGGNQPQHF
- - TRBJ2-7 TRBV6-1 15 TGTGCCAGCAGTGACGCCGGACACCCGATTTACGAGCAGTACTTC CASSDAGHPIYEQYF
- TRBD2 TRBJ2-1 TRBV14 18 TGTGCCAGCAGCCAACGGGGAGGGTGGGCGGTGGAGTACAATGAGCAGTTCTTC CASSQRGGWAVEYNEQFF
- TRBD2 TRBJ2-3 TRBV7-9 16 TGTGCCAGCAGCTTGGGGACTAGCGGGAGTGGAGATACGCAGTATTTT CASSLGTSGSGDTQYF
- TRBD2 TRBJ2-1 TRBV27 15 TGTGCCAGCAGTTTCTTGGGGGGGGGTTACAATGAGCAGTTCTTC CASSFLGGGYNEQFF
- TRBD2 TRBJ2-7 TRBV7-9 15 TGTGCCAGCAGCTGGGGACTAGCGGGTTCCTACGAGCAGTACTTC CASSWGLAGSYEQYF
- TRBD2 TRBJ2-3 TRBV30 14 TGTGCCTGGAGTGTCCGCGGGGGTACAGATACGCAGTATTTT CAWSVRGGTDTQYF
- - TRBJ2-7 TRBV10-3 12 TGTGCCATCAGTGACGATGTCTACGAGCAGTACTTC CAISDDVYEQYF
- - TRBJ1-6 TRBV30 16 TGTGCCTGGAGTGTAGGAGGGCCAACCTATAATTCACCCCTCCACTTT CAWSVGGPTYNSPLHF
- - TRBJ2-7 TRBV9 14 TGTGCCAGCAGCGTGAGGTCAGGCAGCGACGAGCAGTACTTC CASSVRSGSDEQYF
- TRBD2 TRBJ2-1 TRBV4-2 16 TGTGCCAGCAGCCAAGTGTGGACTAGCGGGATATATGAGCAGTTCTTC CASSQVWTSGIYEQFF
- TRBD2 TRBJ2-3 TRBV5-1 15 TGCGCCAGCAGGACGAGACTAGCGCGCACAGATACGCAGTATTTT CASRTRLARTDTQYF
- - TRBJ2-2 TRBV5-1 15 TGCGCCAGCAGCTCGAGGGTGGGGAACACCGGGGAGCTGTTTTTT CASSSRVGNTGELFF
few - TRBJ1-2 TRBV15 14 TGTGCCACCAGCAGAGATCCCCTCAACTATGGCTACACCTTC CATSRDPLNYGYTF
- - TRBJ1-1 TRBV7-9 15 TGTGCCAGCAGCTTAGGGGGCATCATGAACACTGAAGCTTTCTTT CASSLGGIMNTEAFF
- - TRBJ1-4 TRBV18 14 TGTGCCAGCTCACCACCTTCAAGCCTGGAAAAACTGTTTTTT CASSPPSSLEKLFF
- TRBD1 TRBJ2-3 TRBV19 16 TGTGCCAGTAGTACGCGGGACAGGTTTAGCACAGATACGCAGTATTTT CASSTRDRFSTDTQYF
- - TRBJ2-1 TRBV4-2 12 TGTGCCAGCAGCCAAGCAAAAAATGAGCAGTTCTTC CASSQAKNEQFF
- - TRBJ2-2 TRBV7-2 13 TGTGCCAGCAGCTTAGTTCGGGCCGGGGAGCTGTTTTTT CASSLVRAGELFF
- TRBD2 TRBJ2-1 TRBV30 14 TGTGCCTGGAGTAGACGCGGGAGGAACAATGAGCAGTTCTTC CAWSRRGRNNEQFF
- - TRBJ1-5 TRBV21-1 14 TGTGCCAGCAGCAAACCCAGGGGGCATAAGCCCCAGCATTTT CASSKPRGHKPQHF
- - TRBJ2-4 TRBV27 15 TGTGCCAGCAGTTTTCCCAGCGAGACCAAAAACATTCAGTACTTC CASSFPSETKNIQYF
- - TRBJ1-3 TRBV18 14 TGTGCCAGCTCTTCGGACAGCACAGGAAACACCATATATTTT CASSSDSTGNTIYF
- TRBD2 TRBJ2-2 TRBV5-4 18 TGTGCCAGCAGCTTGGTTTGGGGACTAGCGGTGTCCACCGGGGAGCTGTTTTTT CASSLVWGLAVSTGELFF
- TRBD1 TRBJ1-3 TRBV5-1 15 TGCGCCAGCAGCCCGGGACAGGGGGCAGGAAACACCATATATTTT CASSPGQGAGNTIYF
- - TRBJ1-3 TRBV6-1 19 TGTGCCAGCAGTGAAGGGTCTCGAAGGGGCTGGTATGTTAGAAACACCATATATTTT CASSEGSRRGWYVRNTIYF
- - TRBJ2-7 TRBV7-2 14 TGTGCCAGCAGCTCCTGGACGGGAACCTACGAGCAGTACTTC CASSSWTGTYEQYF
- - TRBJ2-1 TRBV19 13 TGTGCCAGTAGTATTATTGGGGTGAGGGAGCAGTTCTTC CASSIIGVREQFF